This T cell receptor beta chain was profiled in a study of blood T cell repertoires in COVID-19. Study as a whole: T cells, B-cell-depleted T cells, or PBMCs provided the cDNA or gDNA that served as material.

Germline V CDR1 and CDR2: SEHNR, FQNEAQ (reference sequence). CDR3 length equals 17 residues. Between the trimmed V and J ends, which lost 2 bases and 7 bases, there was a span of 21 bases. Original data processing: Counts of nucleated cells, estimated from reference gene primer amplification, were obtained. Profiled with immunoSEQ multiplex PCR; TCRdb holds only in-frame clones, not every one. That table gives V, J and clone size, and the DNA gave D and trimming. The data hold about 190,000 clones, with nearly 90% observed a single time. Source material: peripheral blood. The source is a woman in her thirties or forties who had recovered from COVID-19. V usage is TRBV7-9 and J usage is TRBJ2-1; D perhaps matches TRBD2 (7 bases). The CDR3 is CASSLSGLGGLGNEQFF. The CDR3 DNA follows: TGTGCCAGCAGCTTATCTGGACTAGGGGGACTGGGGAATGAGCAGTTCTTC. Looking up the rest from reference TRBV7-9 and TRBJ2-1 gives the full variable domain: DTGVSQNPRHKITKRGQNVTFRCDPISEHNRLYWYRQTLGQGPEFLTYFQNEAQLEKSRLLSDRFSAERPKGSFSTLEIQRTEQGDSAMYLCASSLSGLGGLGNEQFFGPGTRLTVL.